Each of the 22 T cell receptor beta chains below was sequenced from the same sample in a study of T cell responses to AZD1222 COVID-19 vaccine. TCRdb's copy holds only in-frame clones and misses some; the assay was immunoSEQ multiplex PCR. The data hold some 140,000 clones, with roughly nine tenths observed a single time. Source: peripheral blood, taken on day 0 of AZD1222 vaccination. The source of these receptors is an adult in good health.

The chain links TRBV6-1 to TRBJ2-7; 7 bases align to TRBD2. Germline CDR1 and CDR2: MNHNS and SASEGT. The CDR3 is made up of 14 amino acids. The V gene end was trimmed by 0 bases and the J gene end by 5 bases; junction bases not matched to a gene: 4. CDR3 DNA: TGTGCCAGCAGTGAAGCGAACAGCGGGAACGAGCAGTACTTC. Its protein product is CASSEANSGNEQYF.

The J gene is TRBJ1-2, the V gene TRBV18; D gene uncertain. This CDR3 contains 15 residues. Germline loops: CDR1 KGHSH, CDR2 LQKENI. V dropped 0 bases and J dropped 4 bases, with 12 bases sitting between them. The CDR3 region is CASSPPLGFGYGYTF. Written as DNA, the CDR3 is TGTGCCAGCTCACCACCGTTAGGGTTTGGCTATGGCTACACCTTC.

The V gene is TRBV7-2, the J gene TRBJ1-1; D is ambiguous. V was clipped by 1 base and J by 2 bases, with 8 bases between them. Germline V gene data show CDR1 as SGHTA and CDR2 as FQGNSA. The CDR3 totals 14 residues. The chain's CDR3 is CASSLGQINTEAFF. The CDR3 bases are TGTGCCAGCAGCTTAGGCCAGATTAACACTGAAGCTTTCTTT.

This chain's CDR3 is CASRQGVGTDNSPLHF. The DNA of the CDR3 is TGTGCCAGCAGGCAGGGAGTCGGGACAGATAATTCACCCCTCCACTTT. The chain recombines TRBV7-2 with TRBJ1-6; TRBD1 aligns across 7 bases. V lost 6 bases, J lost 5 bases, and 10 bases stayed unmatched. The germline gives CDR1 SGHTA, CDR2 FQGNSA. The CDR3 is 16 residues long.

This clone has just one count. The chain recombines TRBV9 with TRBJ2-5; TRBD1 might be the D (6 bases). The germline gives CDR1 SGDLS, CDR2 YYNGEE. Trimming cost V 4 bases and J 1 base, with 11 bases left between them. The CDR3 length is 14 residues. The CDR3 sequence: CASSPQGFQETQYF. The CDR3 DNA is TGTGCCAGCAGCCCCCAGGGGTTCCAAGAGACCCAGTACTTC.

The J gene is TRBJ2-3, the V gene TRBV9, with D unclear. Trimming stripped 0 bases from V and 1 base from J, with 9 bases between. The CDR3 runs 15 residues. Germline assignment: CDR1 SGDLS and CDR2 YYNGEE. This CDR3 reads CASSVGVEGTDTQYF. The DNA for the CDR3 is TGTGCCAGCAGCGTAGGAGTAGAAGGCACAGATACGCAGTATTTT.

V is TRBV19 and J is TRBJ1-6; 8 bases align to TRBD1. Trimming cost V 4 bases and J 9 bases; bases outside gene matches: 8. Germline lookup yields CDR1 LNHDA and CDR2 SQIVND (reference sequence). This CDR3 region has 15 residues. CDR3 loop: CASSNTGGIGSPLHF. The CDR3 region has the DNA TGTGCCAGTAGTAATACAGGGGGTATTGGTTCACCCCTCCACTTT.

The chain has TRBV7-2 and TRBJ2-1, with D maybe TRBD2 (5 bases). Trimming left V 6 bases short and J 9 bases short, with 12 bases between. The CDR3 sequence is 12 residues long. Germline CDR1 and CDR2: SGHTA and FQGNSA. CDR3 sequence reads: CASRLVSAEQFF. The DNA for the CDR3 is TGTGCCAGCAGACTAGTCTCGGCTGAGCAGTTCTTC.

This clone was found once. This chain connects TRBV5-4 to TRBJ1-2; 7 bases match TRBD1. The germline V gene has CDR1 SGHNT and CDR2 YYREEE (reference sequence). V dropped 2 bases and J dropped 8; count of bases not matched to a gene: 6. The CDR3 runs 13 residues. CDR3 coding DNA: TGTGCCAGCAGCTTAGACAGGGAGTGGGGCTACACCTTC. It encodes CASSLDREWGYTF.

The chain uses TRBV4-1 and TRBJ2-5; 10 bases fit TRBD2. Germline V CDR1 and CDR2: MGHRA, YSYEKL. The CDR3 runs 18 residues. J was trimmed by 2 bases and V by 3 bases; bases with no gene match: 12. CDR3 in amino acids: CASSQGQSRAGGQETQYF. The CDR3 DNA follows: TGCGCCAGCAGCCAGGGTCAGAGTCGAGCGGGGGGGCAAGAGACCCAGTACTTC.

The J gene is TRBJ2-3, the V gene TRBV6-1; D remains ambiguous. The germline CDR1 and CDR2 sequences are MNHNS and SASEGT. This CDR3 has 13 residues. Trimming removed 3 bases at V and 2 bases at J, with 6 bases between. Here the CDR3 reads CASSENPTDTQYF. CDR3 coding DNA: TGTGCCAGCAGTGAGAATCCCACAGATACGCAGTATTTT.

CDR3 protein: CASSPWTDLYSYEQYF. The DNA of the CDR3 is TGTGCCAGCAGTCCGTGGACAGATCTTTACTCCTACGAGCAGTACTTC. The chain carries TRBV6-2 or TRBV6-3 and TRBJ2-7; TRBD1 is a possible D gene (6 bases). Trimming took 5 bases from V and 0 from J, leaving 17 bases between them. Germline V gene data show CDR1 as MNHEY and CDR2 as SVGEGT. The CDR3 runs 16 residues.

The rearrangement uses TRBV4-3 and TRBJ2-2; D is ambiguous. The CDR3 has 15 residues. Germline CDR1 is LGHNA and CDR2 is YSLEER. V was pared by 0 bases and J by 2 bases, with 7 bases between. The DNA of the CDR3 is TGCGCCAGCAGCCAAGACGCCAGAAACACCGGGGAGCTGTTTTTT. This encodes CASSQDARNTGELFF.

The chain links TRBV12-3 or TRBV12-4 to TRBJ2-7, with D tentatively TRBD2 (5 bases). CDR3 size: 12 residues. The germline V and J ends were trimmed by 1 base and 6 bases, with 7 bases remaining between them. The chain's CDR3 is CASSLGGFEQYF. The CDR3 bases are TGTGCCAGCAGTTTAGGAGGGTTCGAGCAGTACTTC.

V usage is TRBV4-3 and J usage is TRBJ2-1; D uncertain. CDR3 size: 14 residues. V lost 0 bases to trimming and J lost 6 bases, with 9 bases between them. Germline CDR1 is LGHNA and CDR2 is YSLEER. CDR3 nucleotides: TGCGCCAGCAGCCAAGATCGTAGGCTCAATGAGCAGTTCTTC. Its translation: CASSQDRRLNEQFF.

The V gene is TRBV27, the J gene TRBJ2-7; 8 nucleotides agree with TRBD1. J lost 3 bases, V lost 6 bases, and 10 bases had no gene match. The CDR3 sequence is 15 residues long. CDR1 and CDR2 (germline): MNHEY, SMNVEV (reference sequence). In nucleotides, the CDR3 is TGTGCCAGCAGCCGAACCCGGACAGGGCACTACGAGCAGTACTTC. Its translation is CASSRTRTGHYEQYF.

In its sample, this clone was seen once. The chain carries TRBV12-3 or TRBV12-4 and TRBJ1-1; D remains ambiguous. The CDR3 has 13 amino acids. V shed 5 bases and J shed 11 bases, with 18 bases lying between them. The CDR3 sequence is CASSPRSLGVAFF. The CDR3 DNA reads as TGTGCCAGCAGTCCCCGTTCCCTTGGGGTGGCTTTCTTT.

The V gene is TRBV5-6, the J gene TRBJ2-7; 7 bases line up with TRBD1. Germline V lookup: CDR1 SGHDT, CDR2 YYEEEE. V lost 5 bases and J lost 3; bases outside the gene matches: 11. The CDR3 runs to 15 residues. The CDR3 loop reads CASSSDRKGFYEQYF. The DNA for the CDR3 is TGTGCCAGCAGTTCGGACAGGAAAGGTTTCTACGAGCAGTACTTC.

The V call is TRBV2, the J call TRBJ1-2, with 12 positions matching TRBD1. The CDR3 totals 14 residues. Germline V gives CDR1 SNHLY, CDR2 FYNNEI. V shed 3 bases and J 6 bases; nucleotides not matched to a gene: 2. The CDR3 DNA reads as TGTGCCAGCAGTGAGGGACAGGGGGCGAATGGCTACACCTTC. Its translation is CASSEGQGANGYTF.

The chain carries TRBV9 and TRBJ2-1, with 8 bases fitting TRBD1. This CDR3 region has 17 residues. Unmatched junction bases numbered 12, after V lost 4 bases and J lost 3 bases. From germline, CDR1 is SGDLS and CDR2 YYNGEE. The CDR3 sequence: CASSPRLQGVGYNEQFF. In nucleotides, the CDR3 is TGTGCCAGCAGCCCCCGCTTACAGGGGGTTGGCTACAATGAGCAGTTCTTC.

The chain carries TRBV11-2 and TRBJ2-7; 8 bases match TRBD1. The CDR3 extends over 15 amino acids. The junction had 4 bases not matched to a gene; V was cut back by 1 base and J by 2 bases. Per the germline V gene, CDR1 is SGHAT and CDR2 is FQNNGV. The DNA of the CDR3 is TGTGCCAGCAGCTTAGCCGACAGGGGCCCCTACGAGCAGTACTTC. Translation: CASSLADRGPYEQYF.

The chain is built from TRBV11-2 and TRBJ2-1; D is unclear. Per the germline V gene, CDR1 is SGHAT and CDR2 is FQNNGV. This CDR3 contains 14 residues. Trimming cost V 4 bases and J 5 bases, with 12 bases left between them. In nucleotides, the CDR3 is TGTGCCAGCAGCTCTCCGCGGCACCACAATGAGCAGTTCTTC. Protein product: CASSSPRHHNEQFF.